This is a list of T cell receptor beta chains from one sample in a study of blood T cell repertoires in COVID-19. Using immunoSEQ multiplex PCR, the repertoire was profiled, and TCRdb retains in-frame clones only, with some absent. The data contain 400,000 or so clones, less than 95% of them seen just once; the ten biggest clones take up 0.6%. Sequencing input: PBMCs or T cells enriched from blood (not recorded which). These TCRs come from a man aged 18 to 30 who had recovered from COVID-19. Both conserved end residues are trimmed from each CDR3. The order of the fields is J gene, D gene, V gene, CDR3 protein. D genes are given only for firm matches.

J gene: TRBJ2-1
D gene: -
V gene: TRBV3-1/TRBV3-2
CDR3 protein: ASSQTLPSSYNEQF

J gene: TRBJ1-1
D gene: TRBD1
V gene: TRBV5-8
CDR3 protein: ASSGGQRMNTEAF

J gene: TRBJ1-3
D gene: -
V gene: TRBV10-2
CDR3 protein: ASSESNLLSTIY

J gene: TRBJ1-2
D gene: -
V gene: TRBV29-1
CDR3 protein: SVQIGARYGYT

J gene: TRBJ1-1
D gene: TRBD1
V gene: TRBV30
CDR3 protein: AWSKTSGQATEAF

J gene: TRBJ2-2
D gene: TRBD2
V gene: TRBV7-3
CDR3 protein: ASSLMGLADTGELF

J gene: TRBJ1-5
D gene: TRBD1
V gene: TRBV4-1
CDR3 protein: ASSQGTGTGIPFHQPQH

J gene: TRBJ2-7
D gene: -
V gene: TRBV6-5
CDR3 protein: ASVDKYEQY

J gene: TRBJ1-6
D gene: TRBD1
V gene: TRBV7-9
CDR3 protein: ASSLRRQGESPLH

J gene: TRBJ1-3
D gene: -
V gene: TRBV9
CDR3 protein: ASSVGGTSVSGNTIY

J gene: TRBJ1-5
D gene: -
V gene: TRBV19
CDR3 protein: ASRGRVNQPQH

J gene: TRBJ1-2
D gene: TRBD1
V gene: TRBV10-2
CDR3 protein: ASRRQGANYGYT

J gene: TRBJ2-1
D gene: -
V gene: TRBV3-1/TRBV3-2
CDR3 protein: ASSPTGRAYNEQF

J gene: TRBJ2-3
D gene: TRBD1
V gene: TRBV29-1
CDR3 protein: SVGQGIFEYSTDTQY